This T cell receptor beta chain came from a study of blood T cell repertoires in COVID-19 (TCRdb year 2020). Regarding the study in general: Samples from collaborators originated in the United States, Italy and Spain and spanned both the acute and convalescent phases of COVID-19. Subjects who had been exposed to COVID-19, were actively infected with it, or had recovered from it provided the deeply sampled blood TCRbeta repertoires that made up the dataset. Where available, HLA class I and class II types were taken from metadata supplied by the sample provider and were not determined by assay-based typing. The repertoires were released in a freely available public database intended as a resource for research on the immune response to SARS-CoV-2. The material from the prospective study consisted of cDNA or gDNA derived from T cells, B-cell-depleted T cells, or PBMCs. The samples were drawn from two sources: the first 160 participants of the ongoing ImmuneRACE study, and about 1,300 subjects contributed by 6 global collaborators. Nearly every sample came with metadata listing a de-identified subject ID, COVID-19 status, age in years and sex. What the work shows at the level of the full study, not this receptor alone: The quantity of clinical and demographic metadata differed by source and by participant and was supplied without curation.

Worth noting for this clone: Its antigen remains undetermined. The sample holds no much larger clone one base away, and base qualities are not on file.

The immunoSEQ Assay, a bias-controlled multiplex PCR, was used to amplify TCRbeta CDR3 regions from genomic DNA. On the authors' methods: Within the assay, amplification of reference gene primers was used to estimate how many nucleated cells each sample contained. Sequence reads were collapsed and filtered to measure the absolute abundance of every unique TCRbeta CDR3 rearrangement. For each sample, productive Simpson clonality was calculated as the square root of Simpson's diversity index over productive rearrangements. This immuneACCESS table, as held by TCRdb, lists in-frame sequences with V and J called but not all clones. Of the missing ones, under half trace to an unresolved V gene in checked studies; the others have no known cause. V and J calls and clone size follow that table, whereas D and trimming were derived from the DNA. Here the sample has about 140,000 clones; 65% to 80% occur a single time. The ten largest clones represent approximately 4% of the sample.

Trimming costs V 0 bases and J 6 bases, and their ends lie 6 bases apart. From its cysteine to its phenylalanine, the CDR3 spans 13 amino acids. Left in the record is the CDR3 DNA by itself, 39 bases read in frame from the first base. The germline V gene specifies MRHNA as CDR1 and SNTAGT as CDR2. The collaborating institutions used their own protocols to collect whole blood in K2EDTA tubes. Collaborator samples were shipped for TCRbeta analysis as frozen whole blood, isolated PBMCs, or DNA extracted from either sample type. The receptor's source is a man aged 55 to 70 with acute or convalescent COVID-19. The sample comprised peripheral blood. Rearrangement joined TRBV6-4 to TRBJ2-1, with the D gene uncertain. CDR3 region: CASSDSNINEQFF. The nucleotides are TGTGCCAGCAGTGACTCGAACATCAATGAGCAGTTCTTC.